Listed below are T cell receptor beta chains from one sample, sequenced in a study of esophageal squamous cell carcinoma under preoperative chemotherapy. TCRdb passed the PCR reads through MiXCR, listing each CDR3 protein once. Here the sample spans over 25,000 distinct CDR3 sequences, around half being singletons. The sample was gathered from a patient given preoperative chemotherapy. These TCRs come from a human donor with esophageal squamous cell carcinoma. The donor label of this sample is uncertain. CDR3s include the opening cysteine and the closing phenylalanine or tryptophan. A D gene is named only where the DNA matches it firmly. Where a row states a size, it is once, few, many or the class of an expanded clone; other rows omit it.

V: TRBV7-3; J: TRBJ2-6; D: TRBD1; size: medium-sized; DNA: TGTGCCAGCAGCAGGACAGGGACTGGGGCCAACGTCCTGACTTTC; CDR3: CASSRTGTGANVLTF
V: TRBV7-6; J: TRBJ2-5; D: .; size: few; DNA: TGTGCCAGCCGCGGGGGCCGGGTCCAAGAGACGCAGTATTTC; CDR3: CASRGGRVQETQYF
V: TRBV9; J: TRBJ2-5; D: TRBD2; size: once; DNA: TGTGCCGGCAGCGGGGGCCTAGACCCAGAGACCCAGTACTTC; CDR3: CAGSGGLDPETQYF
V: TRBV7-6; J: TRBJ2-5; D: .; size: .; DNA: TGTGCCAGCAGCGTAGGGGGCGGGGGCCGCAGCACAGATACCCAGTACTTC; CDR3: CASSVGGGGRSTDTQYF
V: TRBV4-3; J: TRBJ2-1; D: .; size: .; DNA: TGCGCCAGCAGCCAAGGGGTGGGAACAGATACGCAGTTCTTC; CDR3: CASSQGVGTDTQFF
V: TRBV11-3; J: TRBJ2-4; D: .; size: few; DNA: TGTGCCAGCAGCCGGACGAAAAACATTCAGTACTTC; CDR3: CASSRTKNIQYF
V: TRBV11-2; J: TRBJ2-1; D: .; size: .; DNA: TGTGCCAGCAGCTTAGGTAGTCGGATAAGAGGCGAGCAGTTCTTC; CDR3: CASSLGSRIRGEQFF
V: TRBV6-1; J: TRBJ2-3; D: .; size: few; DNA: TGTGCCAGCAGTCTTGCGGTTCCATCGGCAGATACGCAGTATTTT; CDR3: CASSLAVPSADTQYF
V: TRBV6-2/TRBV6-3; J: TRBJ1-5; D: TRBD1; size: .; DNA: TGTGCCAGCAGTTACTGGCAGGGGGGGAATCAGCCCCAGCATTTT; CDR3: CASSYWQGGNQPQHF
V: TRBV7-9; J: TRBJ1-2; D: .; size: many; DNA: TGTGCCAGCAGCTTACGTCGGGACAATTTTAACTATGGCTACACCTTC; CDR3: CASSLRRDNFNYGYTF
V: TRBV12-3/TRBV12-4; J: TRBJ2-5; D: .; size: many; DNA: TGTGCCAGCAGCCGCAACTCAGTAGGGCAAGAGACCCAGTACTTC; CDR3: CASSRNSVGQETQYF
V: TRBV4-3; J: TRBJ2-3; D: TRBD2; size: few; DNA: TGCGCCAGCAGCCAGGAGCGGGGGAGGGAAGATACGCAGTATTTT; CDR3: CASSQERGREDTQYF
V: TRBV6-5; J: TRBJ1-1; D: .; size: many; DNA: TGTGCCAGCAGTTACTCGATCCGCCGAGGGGACACTGAAGCTTTCTTT; CDR3: CASSYSIRRGDTEAFF
V: TRBV7-6; J: TRBJ2-1; D: TRBD2; size: many; DNA: TGTGCCAGCAGGATGGGAACCGGGACTAGCGGGAGTTACAATGAGCAGTTCTTC; CDR3: CASRMGTGTSGSYNEQFF
V: TRBV7-8; J: TRBJ2-3; D: .; size: .; DNA: TGTGCCAGCGGGGGGCTCGCGGGCCGGCACGGTGAGACGCAGTATTTT; CDR3: CASGGLAGRHGETQYF
V: TRBV12-3/TRBV12-4; J: TRBJ2-3; D: .; size: .; DNA: TGCCGCGTCACACCAGGGGGGGCCAAAAACACGCAGTTCTTT; CDR3: CRVTPGGAKNTQFF
V: TRBV7-2; J: TRBJ2-5; D: .; size: .; DNA: TGTGCCAGCGGCTTAGCACTGGATCCGAAGACCCAGTACTTC; CDR3: CASGLALDPKTQYF
V: TRBV11-3; J: TRBJ2-5; D: .; size: many; DNA: TGTGCCAGCAGCCGAGAAGGGACCTCTGGGGAGACCCAGTACTTC; CDR3: CASSREGTSGETQYF
V: TRBV12-3/TRBV12-4; J: TRBJ2-7; D: .; size: .; DNA: TGTCTGTGCAGCGCTTCGGGGCGGGGAGCCAAAGATACGCAGTACTTC; CDR3: CLCSASGRGAKDTQYF
V: TRBV20-1; J: TRBJ2-3; D: TRBD2; size: .; DNA: TGCAGTGCCAGACTAGCGGGTTATACGCAGTATTTT; CDR3: CSARLAGYTQYF
V: TRBV6-5; J: TRBJ1-1; D: .; size: few; DNA: TGTGCCAGCAGTTACGTCAACACTGAAGCTTTCTTT; CDR3: CASSYVNTEAFF
V: TRBV4-2; J: TRBJ2-1; D: .; size: .; DNA: TGTGCCAGCAGCCAACGATCTGGGGGGGGCTCAATTTCCTACAATGAGCAGTTCTTC; CDR3: CASSQRSGGGSISYNEQFF
V: TRBV12-3/TRBV12-4; J: TRBJ2-7; D: .; size: .; DNA: TGTGCCAGCACCTCTCCCGGGAGCTCCTACGAGCAGTACTTC; CDR3: CASTSPGSSYEQYF
V: TRBV5-6; J: TRBJ2-5; D: .; size: many; DNA: TGTGCCAGCAGCTATGACAACCAAGAGACCCAGTACTTC; CDR3: CASSYDNQETQYF
V: TRBV7-2; J: TRBJ2-3; D: TRBD2; size: .; DNA: TGTGCCAGCAGCTCCGGGGGGGTGGCCACAGACATTCAGTACTTT; CDR3: CASSSGGVATDIQYF
V: TRBV12-3/TRBV12-4; J: TRBJ2-1; D: .; size: few; DNA: TGTGCCAGCACCCCAGGCGCTAGCCCATTTAAGTTCTTC; CDR3: CASTPGASPFKFF
V: TRBV7-8; J: TRBJ2-4; D: .; size: .; DNA: TGTGCCAGCAGCTTGGTGGCTTGCACCACAGATACTCAGTACTTC; CDR3: CASSLVACTTDTQYF
V: TRBV7-9; J: TRBJ2-7; D: TRBD2; size: many; DNA: TGTGCCAGCAGCTTACCCGGGGGGGTTAACTACGAGCAGTACTTC; CDR3: CASSLPGGVNYEQYF
V: TRBV4-3; J: TRBJ2-1; D: .; size: .; DNA: TGCGCCAGCAGCCAGGAAATTCCCAATGAGCAGTTCTTC; CDR3: CASSQEIPNEQFF
V: TRBV12-3/TRBV12-4; J: TRBJ2-3; D: .; size: .; DNA: TGTGCCAGGGGGTCGAGAGCCAAAGACACGCAGTATTTC; CDR3: CARGSRAKDTQYF
V: TRBV4-3; J: TRBJ2-3; D: .; size: few; DNA: TGCGCCAGCAGCCTTAAGGCCGGGGGAGGAGCAGATACGCAGTATTTT; CDR3: CASSLKAGGGADTQYF
V: TRBV30; J: TRBJ2-7; D: TRBD2; size: .; DNA: TGTGCCTGGAGTCGGGGAGGGGAGTACGAGCAGTACTTC; CDR3: CAWSRGGEYEQYF
V: TRBV11-2; J: TRBJ1-1; D: .; size: .; DNA: TGTGCCAGCAATTCGGCGGAGGAAGCTTTCTTT; CDR3: CASNSAEEAFF
V: TRBV14; J: TRBJ2-7; D: TRBD1; size: many; DNA: TGTGCCAGCAGCCCCAAGGACAGGGGTTTCTACGAGCAGTACTTC; CDR3: CASSPKDRGFYEQYF
V: TRBV7-6; J: TRBJ2-7; D: .; size: .; DNA: TGTGGCAGCAGCTCGGGGCCGAGAGGCATCGATACGCAGTACTTC; CDR3: CGSSSGPRGIDTQYF
V: TRBV7-2; J: TRBJ2-5; D: TRBD2; size: many; DNA: TGTGCCAGCAGCCCCAGAACCGGGACTAACCCGGAGCAGTACTTC; CDR3: CASSPRTGTNPEQYF
V: TRBV7-3; J: TRBJ2-4; D: .; size: .; DNA: TGTGCCAGCAGCCGCAACCTGGGGCGGTGGGCTGAAAACATTCAGTATTTC; CDR3: CASSRNLGRWAENIQYF
V: TRBV5-4; J: TRBJ2-7; D: .; size: few; DNA: TGTGCCAGCAGCTTGCAAGGGGAATTCTACGAGCAGTACTTC; CDR3: CASSLQGEFYEQYF
V: TRBV7-2; J: TRBJ2-3; D: .; size: once; DNA: TGTGCCAGCAGCGGGCGACAGCCCGGATACGAAGATACCCAGTATTTT; CDR3: CASSGRQPGYEDTQYF
V: TRBV7-2; J: TRBJ2-7; D: .; size: .; DNA: TGTGCCAGCAGGTTTCGCTGGGGGCAACGCAAAGAGACGCAGTACTTC; CDR3: CASRFRWGQRKETQYF
V: TRBV11-2; J: TRBJ2-1; D: .; size: many; DNA: TGTGCCAGCAGCTTAGATTTAGGCATATACAATGAGCAGTTCTTC; CDR3: CASSLDLGIYNEQFF